Reported below is one T cell receptor (beta chain). What antigen it recognizes has not been identified. The sample holds no much larger clone one base away, and base qualities are not on file. These data come from a study of cytomegalovirus exposure and HLA in healthy donors (dated 2017 in TCRdb). Study-wide context: An earlier analysis of some 500 of the donors reported about 250 Gb of sequence data and some 100 million unique TCR beta sequences from roughly 200 million T cells. In a later genetic analysis, genome-wide SNP genotypes for about three fifths of the roughly 670 donors were used, and that subset was treated as a discovery cohort. In addition to the first cohort of about 650 subjects, a separate validation cohort of over 90 different subjects was used. Every discovery cohort repertoire had been produced on one sequencing platform. In the later analysis, no new phenotypic data were used to find candidate immune exposures; instead, reliance was placed on TCR beta sequences and their occurrence across donors. Of the 300 to 400 genotyped donors, roughly 80% fell in the genetic ancestry cluster associated with self-reported Caucasian donors. Across some 400 genotyped donors of the cohort, an average of roughly 250,000 unique TCR beta nucleotide sequences per donor were sequenced, and roughly a sixth of those sequences were non-productive. Typing coverage varied by locus: roughly 620-640 donors for A, B, C, DRB1 and DQB1; approximately 560 for DQA1; more than 600 for DPA1; fewer than 480 for DPB1. Approximately 300 gigabases of sequencing data and approximately 80 million unique TCR sequences were included in an early release covering several hundred HLA-typed donors. Several DR-DQ haplotypes were treated as single units for association and clustering because of strong linkage in the cohort. HLA typing included class I and class II loci at four-digit resolution. The study combined high-throughput TCR immunosequencing, statistical association of individual TCRs with disease status, and machine learning to predict cytomegalovirus infection status. In a later analysis, previously published TCR beta repertoires from 666 donors were re-analyzed and high-resolution HLA genotyping was added so that TCR occurrence patterns could be studied. The study used immunosequencing to profile the T cell repertoires of 670 or so subjects and linked those repertoires to cytomegalovirus serostatus. An earlier analysis of several hundred of the donors applied high-throughput TCR beta sequencing to assess whether each TCR beta V gene segment acted as functional or pseudogenic. Donor age, sex, ethnicity and CMV serostatus were compiled together with the repertoire data. The aim of the study was to test whether cataloging public T cell receptors could identify signatures of past pathogen exposure. What the work shows at the level of the full study, not this receptor alone: According to a later analysis, most CMV-associated TCR beta chains appeared to be HLA-restricted, and the HLA associations seemed to be driven largely by CMV exposure. It was suggested by the authors that the approach could potentially be generalized to other disease states and immunological phenotypes. In both the original and validation cohorts, the classifier was reported to diagnose cytomegalovirus status with high specificity and sensitivity. A later analysis found that TCR association rates varied across HLA loci, with DRB1 alleles showing the most associated TCRs and HLA-C alleles the fewest. Some IMGT-functional V segments, including TRBV6-2 and TRBV6-3, could not be told apart with the 87-base-pair reads, so those segments were excluded. Compared with the approximately 670-donor mean, donors in an Asian-associated ancestry cluster had fewer N-insertions in productive TCRs, according to a later genetic analysis. A later analysis associated about 17,000 TCR beta sequences with specific HLA alleles at a false discovery rate of 0.05. Because HLA typing was missing for some donors at each locus, association tests included only the typed subset. In an earlier analysis of 500 to 650 of the donors, most TCR beta V segments appeared in productive rearrangements about 87% or about 30% of the time, broadly matching IMGT annotations. The cohort was sequenced for TCR beta chains only, and without alpha or paired-chain data the features that could be detected were limited. Correlated functional status among segregating V segments might be attributable to linkage disequilibrium, but an unknown experimental factor could not be ruled out. Assigning TCR associations to individual alleles was difficult when HLA alleles, especially DR and DQ, strongly co-occurred. A group of highly shared sequence variants was considered likely to be a technical artifact of the sequencing pipeline. Presence/absence analyses assumed roughly uniform sequencing depth across donors, an assumption that may not hold. A further reported finding was that TCR beta sequences accurately predicted the HLA-A and HLA-B alleles for most subjects in the first cohort. A few of the identified cytomegalovirus-associated TCR beta chains were confirmed in vitro to be specific for cytomegalovirus antigens. Compared with equally common non-associated chains, HLA-associated TCR beta chains in a later analysis were more clonally expanded and had lower generation probabilities. An association between a missense DCLRE1C variant and V-gene and J-gene trimming of TCR beta chains was found in a later genetic analysis and replicated in an independent cohort. A total of 164 TCR beta chains were listed by the study as associated with cytomegalovirus. Most TCR sequences were seen in very few donors, while some public TCRs were found in many individuals. Immune exposure information for the cohort was limited to CMV serostatus. Because counts were too low, about 15 rarely observed V segments, including chromosome 9 orphons, were left out of the earlier analysis of 587 of the donors. A later analysis reported that several top co-occurrence clusters appeared linked to parvovirus B19, influenza, CMV and Epstein-Barr virus.

The cohort consisted of 600 or so healthy bone marrow donors. At the time of sampling, all cohort members were nominally healthy, though unrecorded immune exposures were likely present. The donor tested CMV seronegative, placing the donor among the roughly 340 seronegative members of the cohort. Every donor gave a peripheral blood sample, and the peripheral blood mononuclear cells from that sample were used for TCR beta sequencing. Genomic DNA extraction from the blood cell samples was performed with the Qiagen DNeasy Blood Extraction Kit. V gives up 4 bases and J gives up 0 bases, and the segment between their germline ends measures 10 bases. The cysteine opens and the phenylalanine closes a CDR3 of 15 amino acids. The read is trimmed to its CDR3 DNA, 45 bases read in frame from base 1. The germline V gene encodes CDR1 MRHNA and CDR2 SNTAGT. Receptor libraries were prepared by the immunoSEQ multiplex PCR assay. A mixture of 60 forward primers for TCR Vbeta segments and 13 reverse primers for TCR Jbeta segments was used in the multiplex PCR. The CDR3 region of rearranged TCR beta genes was amplified from genomic DNA with a multiplex PCR assay. On the Illumina HiSeq System, the amplified TCR beta libraries were sequenced as 87-base-pair reads. Processing in the source paper ran as follows. Across the 500 to 850 repertoires, a later analysis counted tens of millions of unique TCR beta chains, around 11 million of which were shared by at least two donors. To remove PCR and sequencing errors, raw reads were error-corrected and collapsed into unique sequences using a nearest-neighbor algorithm that merged closely related sequences. Alignment of CDR3 sequences to IMGT reference sequences was used to assign V, D and J gene segments. For a sequence to be retained, a match of at least six nucleotides to both a V gene segment and a J gene segment was required. A rearrangement was called productive if the CDR3 had no stop codons and remained in frame with V and J, and every other rearrangement was called non-productive. CDR3 was defined according to IMGT convention as the region running from the second conserved V-encoded cysteine to the conserved J-encoded phenylalanine. In an earlier analysis of around 570 of the donors, sequences lacking an unambiguous match to a single V gene segment were excluded. In an earlier analysis of almost 600 of the donors, a V segment was called functional when productive rearrangements were above 56.7%, and segregating when the standard deviation between donors exceeded 5%. A statistical classification framework was developed to diagnose cytomegalovirus status using the catalog of TCR beta chain sequences. V and J gene assignment, in a later analysis, came from comparing TCR nucleotide sequences with IMGT/GENE-DB human TR gene sequences. In a later analysis, CDR3 sequences and most-parsimonious VDJ recombination scenarios were assigned using the TCRdist pipeline. In a later analysis, each TCR beta chain was defined by its CDR3 amino acid sequence together with its V-gene family, and reads lacking a unique V-gene family were excluded. A later analysis removed 500 to 600 highly shared, low-generation-probability nucleotide sequences to deal with suspected cross-contamination and a sequencing artifact. For each public chain, a later analysis derived a clonal expansion index from normalized ranks of inferred template counts within each repertoire. In a later analysis, generation probabilities were computed using a VDJ recombination model fitted to out-of-frame rearrangements, and the results were checked against IGoR. In a later analysis, hypergeometric tests were used to score TCR-TCR, TCR-HLA and TCR-CMV co-occurrence, with a repertoire-size bias correction applied to TCR pairs. In a later analysis, false discovery rates were estimated by permuting HLA or CMV assignments 20 times. In a later analysis, co-occurring TCRs were grouped with DBSCAN, and TCRdist sequence similarity was added when clustering was performed within HLA-allele-positive subsets. Repertoires with fewer than 30,000 or more than 120,000 public chains, plus five repertoires with anomalous nucleotide sharing, were excluded from co-occurrence clustering. TCRdb holds this immuneACCESS table with in-frame rearrangements only. Some clones are missing; in checked studies, unresolved V genes explain under half, and the rest has no known cause. V and J calls and clone size are given by that table; D and trimming were obtained from the DNA. This sample holds 150,000 to 250,000 clones; around 78% were observed only once. The ten largest clones represent 1.5% to 2% of the sample.

The sequence joins TRBV6-4 to TRBJ2-1, with TRBD2 as a weak D call on 5 bases. The sample consisted of PBMCs. This clonotype originated in a man aged 25-45 years in good health and CMV-seronegative. The sequence in DNA is TGTGCCAGCAGTGTAGAAGGGAGCTCCTACAATGAGCAGTTCTTC. Translated, it reads CASSVEGSSYNEQFF.